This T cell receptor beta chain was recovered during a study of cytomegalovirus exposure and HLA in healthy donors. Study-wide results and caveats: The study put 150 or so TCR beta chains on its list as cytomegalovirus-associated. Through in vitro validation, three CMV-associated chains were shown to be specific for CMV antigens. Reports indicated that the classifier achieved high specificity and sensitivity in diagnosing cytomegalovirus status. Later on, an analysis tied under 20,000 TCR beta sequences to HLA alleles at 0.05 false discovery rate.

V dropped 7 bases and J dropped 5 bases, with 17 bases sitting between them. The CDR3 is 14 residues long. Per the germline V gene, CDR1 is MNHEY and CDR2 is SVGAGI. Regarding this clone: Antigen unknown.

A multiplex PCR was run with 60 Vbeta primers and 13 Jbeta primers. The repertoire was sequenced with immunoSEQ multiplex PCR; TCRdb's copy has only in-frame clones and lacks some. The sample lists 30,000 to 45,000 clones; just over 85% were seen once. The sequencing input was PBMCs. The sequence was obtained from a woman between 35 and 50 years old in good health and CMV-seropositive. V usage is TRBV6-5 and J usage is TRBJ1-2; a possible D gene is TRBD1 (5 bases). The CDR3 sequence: CASTRGMGPYGYTF. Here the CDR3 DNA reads TGTGCCAGCACCCGCGGGATGGGACCTTATGGCTACACCTTC.